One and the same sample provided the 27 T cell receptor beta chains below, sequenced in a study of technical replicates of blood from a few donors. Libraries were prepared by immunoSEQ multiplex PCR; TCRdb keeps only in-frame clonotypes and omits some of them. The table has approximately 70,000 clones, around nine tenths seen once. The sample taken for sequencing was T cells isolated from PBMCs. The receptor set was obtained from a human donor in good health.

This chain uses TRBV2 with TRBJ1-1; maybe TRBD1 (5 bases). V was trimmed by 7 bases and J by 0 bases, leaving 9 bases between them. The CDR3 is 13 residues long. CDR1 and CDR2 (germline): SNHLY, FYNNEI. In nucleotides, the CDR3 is TGTGCCAGCACAGGGACTGTGAACACTGAAGCTTTCTTT. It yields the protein CASTGTVNTEAFF.

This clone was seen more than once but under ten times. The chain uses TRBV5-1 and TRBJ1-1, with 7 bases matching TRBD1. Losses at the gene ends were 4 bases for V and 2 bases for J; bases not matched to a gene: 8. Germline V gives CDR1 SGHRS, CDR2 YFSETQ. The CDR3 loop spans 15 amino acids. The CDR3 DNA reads TGCGCCAGCAGCCTGGGGGACAGTTTTAACACTGAAGCTTTCTTT. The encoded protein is CASSLGDSFNTEAFF.

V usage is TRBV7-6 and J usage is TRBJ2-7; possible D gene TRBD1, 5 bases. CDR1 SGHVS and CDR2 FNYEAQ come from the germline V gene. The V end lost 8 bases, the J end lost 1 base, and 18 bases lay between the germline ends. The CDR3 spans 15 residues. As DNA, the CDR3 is TGTGCCAGCCAACGGAGTCAGGGTACATCCTACGAGCAGTACTTC. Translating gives CASQRSQGTSYEQYF.

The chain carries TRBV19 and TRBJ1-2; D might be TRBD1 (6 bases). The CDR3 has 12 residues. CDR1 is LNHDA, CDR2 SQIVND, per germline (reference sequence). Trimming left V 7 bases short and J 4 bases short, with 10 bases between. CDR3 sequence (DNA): TGTGCCAGTAACGGCAGGGGCTATGGCTACACCTTC. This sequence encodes CASNGRGYGYTF.

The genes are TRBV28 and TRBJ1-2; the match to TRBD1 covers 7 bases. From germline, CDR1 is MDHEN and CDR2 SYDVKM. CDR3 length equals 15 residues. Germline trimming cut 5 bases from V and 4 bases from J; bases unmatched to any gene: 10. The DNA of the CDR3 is TGTGCCAGCAGTCTGCCGACAGGGTTTATCTATGGCTACACCTTC. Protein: CASSLPTGFIYGYTF.

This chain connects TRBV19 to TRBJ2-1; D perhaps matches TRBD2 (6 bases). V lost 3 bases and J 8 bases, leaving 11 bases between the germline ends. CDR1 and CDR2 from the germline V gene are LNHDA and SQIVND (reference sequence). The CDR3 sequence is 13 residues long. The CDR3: CASSIGRYDEQFF. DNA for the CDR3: TGTGCCAGTAGTATTGGGAGGTACGATGAGCAGTTCTTC.

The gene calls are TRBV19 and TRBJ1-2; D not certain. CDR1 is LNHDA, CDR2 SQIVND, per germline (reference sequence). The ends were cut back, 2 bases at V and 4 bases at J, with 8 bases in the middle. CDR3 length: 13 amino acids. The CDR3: CASSIPGIYGYTF. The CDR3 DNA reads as TGTGCCAGTAGTATACCAGGTATCTATGGCTACACCTTC.

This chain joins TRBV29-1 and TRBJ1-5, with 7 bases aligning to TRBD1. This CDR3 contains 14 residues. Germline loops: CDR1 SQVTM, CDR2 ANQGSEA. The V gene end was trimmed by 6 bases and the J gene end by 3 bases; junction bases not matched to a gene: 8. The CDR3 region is CSVQIGTVNQPQHF. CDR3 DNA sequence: TGCAGCGTACAGATCGGGACAGTCAATCAGCCCCAGCATTTT.

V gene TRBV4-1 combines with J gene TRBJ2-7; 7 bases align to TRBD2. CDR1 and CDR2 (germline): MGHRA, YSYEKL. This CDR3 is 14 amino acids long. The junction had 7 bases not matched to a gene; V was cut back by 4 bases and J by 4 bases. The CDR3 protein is CASSRSSGAYEQYF. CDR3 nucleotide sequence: TGCGCCAGCAGCCGTTCTAGCGGAGCATACGAGCAGTACTTC.

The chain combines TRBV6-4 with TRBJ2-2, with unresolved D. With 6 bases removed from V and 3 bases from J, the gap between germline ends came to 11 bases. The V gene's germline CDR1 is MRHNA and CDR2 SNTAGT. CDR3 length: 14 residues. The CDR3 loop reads CASSQEVDTGELFF. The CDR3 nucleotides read TGTGCCAGCAGCCAGGAAGTCGACACCGGGGAGCTGTTTTTT.

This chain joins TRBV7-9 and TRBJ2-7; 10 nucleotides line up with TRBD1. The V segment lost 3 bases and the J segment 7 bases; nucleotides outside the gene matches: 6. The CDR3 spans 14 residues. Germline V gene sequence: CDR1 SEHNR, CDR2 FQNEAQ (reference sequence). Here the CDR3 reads CASSLRDRGNEQYF. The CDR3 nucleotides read TGTGCCAGCAGCTTGCGGGACAGGGGTAATGAGCAGTACTTC.

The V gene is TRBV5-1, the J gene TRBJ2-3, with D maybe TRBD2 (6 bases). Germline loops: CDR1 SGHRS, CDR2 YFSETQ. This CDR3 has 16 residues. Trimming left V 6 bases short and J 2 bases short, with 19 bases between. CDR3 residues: CASISGSRTITDTQYF. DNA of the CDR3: TGCGCCAGCATTTCAGGGAGCAGGACTATCACAGATACGCAGTATTTT.

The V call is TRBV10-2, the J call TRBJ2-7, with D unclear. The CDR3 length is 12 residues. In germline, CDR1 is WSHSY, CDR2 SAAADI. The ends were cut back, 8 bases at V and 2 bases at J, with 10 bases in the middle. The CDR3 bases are TGCGCCAGCCAGTTACACCCCTACGAGCAGTACTTC. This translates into CASQLHPYEQYF.

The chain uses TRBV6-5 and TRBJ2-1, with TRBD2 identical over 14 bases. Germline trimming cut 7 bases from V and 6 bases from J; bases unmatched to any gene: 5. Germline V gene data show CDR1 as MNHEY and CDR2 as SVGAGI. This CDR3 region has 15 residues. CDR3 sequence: CASIDGLAGGNEQFF. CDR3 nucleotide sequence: TGTGCCAGCATCGACGGACTAGCGGGGGGCAATGAGCAGTTCTTC.

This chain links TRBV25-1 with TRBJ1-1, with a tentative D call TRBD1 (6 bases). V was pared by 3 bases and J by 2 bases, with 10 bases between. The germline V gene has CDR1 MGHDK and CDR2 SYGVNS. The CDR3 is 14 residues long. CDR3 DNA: TGTGCCAGCAGTGAGGGGGCAATTAACACTGAAGCTTTCTTT. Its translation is CASSEGAINTEAFF.

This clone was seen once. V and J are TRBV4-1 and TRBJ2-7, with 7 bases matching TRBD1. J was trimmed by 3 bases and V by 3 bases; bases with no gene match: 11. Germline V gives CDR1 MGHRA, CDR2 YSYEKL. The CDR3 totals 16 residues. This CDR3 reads CASSQKPGQFIYEQYF. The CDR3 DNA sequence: TGCGCCAGCAGCCAGAAACCGGGACAGTTTATCTACGAGCAGTACTTC.

The DNA of the CDR3 is TGTGCCAGCAGCCTGCGGGAGTCCGGGGAGCTGTTTTTT. Translated, it gives CASSLRESGELFF. This sequence joins TRBV5-8 and TRBJ2-2; 7 positions match TRBD2. V shed 4 bases and J 6 bases; nucleotides not matched to a gene: 3. This CDR3 region has 13 residues. Looked up from germline, CDR1 is SGHTS and CDR2 is YDEGEE.

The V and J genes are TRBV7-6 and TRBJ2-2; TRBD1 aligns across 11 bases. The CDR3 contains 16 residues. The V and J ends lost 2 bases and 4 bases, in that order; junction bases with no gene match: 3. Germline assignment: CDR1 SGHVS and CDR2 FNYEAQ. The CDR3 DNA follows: TGTGCCAGCAGCTTATATGGGACAGGGGGCACCGGGGAGCTGTTTTTT. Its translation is CASSLYGTGGTGELFF.

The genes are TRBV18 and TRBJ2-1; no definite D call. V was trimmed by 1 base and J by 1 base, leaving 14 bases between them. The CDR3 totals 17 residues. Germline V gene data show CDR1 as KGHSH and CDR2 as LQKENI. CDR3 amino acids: CASSPQVPGGSYNEQFF. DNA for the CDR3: TGTGCCAGCTCACCACAAGTACCGGGTGGGTCCTACAATGAGCAGTTCTTC.

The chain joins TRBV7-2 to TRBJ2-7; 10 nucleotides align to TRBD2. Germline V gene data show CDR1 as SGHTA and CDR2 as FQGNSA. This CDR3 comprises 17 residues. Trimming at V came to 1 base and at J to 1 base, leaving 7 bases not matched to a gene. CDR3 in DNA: TGTGCCAGCAGCTTAGTTGCTAGCGGGAGTTTTTCCTACGAGCAGTACTTC. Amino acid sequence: CASSLVASGSFSYEQYF.

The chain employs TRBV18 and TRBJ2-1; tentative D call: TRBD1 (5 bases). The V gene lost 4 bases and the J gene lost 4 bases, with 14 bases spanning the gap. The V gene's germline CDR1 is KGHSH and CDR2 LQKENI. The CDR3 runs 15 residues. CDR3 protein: CASSLDTLIYNEQFF. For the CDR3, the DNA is TGTGCCAGCTCACTGGACACACTAATTTACAATGAGCAGTTCTTC.

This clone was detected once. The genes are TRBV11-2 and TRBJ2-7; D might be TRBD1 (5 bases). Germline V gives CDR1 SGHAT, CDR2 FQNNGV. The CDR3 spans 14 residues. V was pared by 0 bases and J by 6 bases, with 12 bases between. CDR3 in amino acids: CASSLDRELREQYF. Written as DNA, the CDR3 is TGTGCCAGCAGCTTAGACAGGGAACTACGCGAGCAGTACTTC.

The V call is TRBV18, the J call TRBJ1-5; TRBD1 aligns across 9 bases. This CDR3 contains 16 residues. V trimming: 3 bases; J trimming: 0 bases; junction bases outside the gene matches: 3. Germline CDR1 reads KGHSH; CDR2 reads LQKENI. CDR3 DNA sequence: TGTGCCAGCTCACCCGGGACAGGGTTTAGCAATCAGCCCCAGCATTTT. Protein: CASSPGTGFSNQPQHF.

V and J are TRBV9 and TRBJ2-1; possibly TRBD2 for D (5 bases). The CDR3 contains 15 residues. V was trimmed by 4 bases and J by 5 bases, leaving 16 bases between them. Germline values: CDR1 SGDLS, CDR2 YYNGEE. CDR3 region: CASSILGLRDNEQFF. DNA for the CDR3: TGTGCCAGCAGCATACTGGGCCTGCGGGACAATGAGCAGTTCTTC.

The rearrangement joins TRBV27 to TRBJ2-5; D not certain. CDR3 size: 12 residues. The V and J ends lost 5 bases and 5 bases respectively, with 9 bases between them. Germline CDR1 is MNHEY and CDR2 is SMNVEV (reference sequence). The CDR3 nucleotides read TGTGCCAGCAGTACTGATATGGAGACCCAGTACTTC. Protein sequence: CASSTDMETQYF.

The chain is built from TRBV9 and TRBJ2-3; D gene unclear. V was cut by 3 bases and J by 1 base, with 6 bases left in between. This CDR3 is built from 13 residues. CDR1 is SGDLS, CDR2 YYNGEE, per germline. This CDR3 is CASSESGTDTQYF. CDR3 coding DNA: TGTGCCAGCAGCGAAAGCGGCACAGATACGCAGTATTTT.

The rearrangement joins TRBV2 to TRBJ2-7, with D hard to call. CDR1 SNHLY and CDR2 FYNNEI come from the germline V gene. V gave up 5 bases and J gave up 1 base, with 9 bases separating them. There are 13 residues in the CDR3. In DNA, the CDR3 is TGTGCCAGCAGTACTTACAGATCCTACGAGCAGTACTTC. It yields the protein CASSTYRSYEQYF.